This entry concerns a single TCR beta chain. Its specificity is unknown. This sample was included in a study of OX40 agonist ivuxolimab in advanced cancers. Study observations and caveats: In the expanded peripheral T cells, antigen specificity was never determined. Among the lowest peripheral clonal expansion occurred in 0.1-3.0 mg/kg partial responders. At doses 0.1 to 3.0 mg/kg, CD4+ and CD8+ clones expanded.

This CDR3 region has 15 residues. In germline, CDR1 is SGDLS, CDR2 YYNGEE. After removal of 1 base from V and 5 bases from J, the junction contained 2 bases not matched to a gene. Clones were read by immunoSEQ multiplex PCR, and TCRdb kept only the in-frame ones, dropping some. The sample yields approximately 61,000 clones, 70% to 90% seen once. The sequence came from an adult with an advanced solid tumor such as melanoma, head and neck, liver or kidney cancer. Sequencing used CD4+ or CD8+ T cells sorted from blood, obtained in a trial of the OX40 agonist ivuxolimab. The chain combines TRBV9 with TRBJ2-1; 11 positions match TRBD2. This CDR3 reads CASSVSSGRDNEQFF. The CDR3 DNA sequence: TGTGCCAGCAGCGTAAGTAGCGGGAGGGACAATGAGCAGTTCTTC.